The 14 T cell receptor beta chains below come from one sample, sequenced in a study of T cells in Graves' hyperthyroidism and ophthalmopathy. TCR beta CDR3 regions were amplified from RNA transcripts. TCR CDR3 regions were first amplified by RT-PCR with HTBI primers. From the multiplex PCR reads, TCRdb called clonotypes with MiXCR, one entry per CDR3 protein. The sample holds about 500,000 distinct CDR3 sequences, approximately 15% seen once. Sequencing was done on a sample of blood. The receptors here all came from a woman between 18 and 29 years old with Graves' hyperthyroidism.

The chain has TRBV7-6 and TRBJ2-3; D is unclear. The CDR3 length is 16 residues. Trimming shortened V by 2 bases and J by 5 bases, and 17 bases separated the two germline ends. Germline assignment: CDR1 SGHVS and CDR2 FNYEAQ. The CDR3 region is CASSLPLVTFGDTQYF. In DNA form, the CDR3 reads TGTGCCAGCAGCTTACCCCTAGTCACCTTTGGAGATACGCAGTATTTT.

This rearrangement joins TRBV2 to TRBJ2-7; 8 nucleotides match TRBD1. CDR3 length: 14 residues. The V gene's germline CDR1 is SNHLY and CDR2 FYNNEI. Unmatched junction bases numbered 7, after V lost 6 bases and J lost 3 bases. The chain's CDR3 is CASRERDRHYEQYF. The CDR3 nucleotides read TGTGCCAGCAGGGAAAGGGACAGGCACTACGAGCAGTACTTC. Complete variable domain (other parts from reference TRBV2 and TRBJ2-7): EPEVTQTPSHQVTQMGQEVILRCVPISNHLYFYWYRQILGQKVEFLVSFYNNEISEKSEIFDDQFSVERPDGSNFTLKIRSTKLEDSAMYFCASRERDRHYEQYFGPGTRLTVT.

This clonotype was seen ten or more times. The chain employs TRBV7-9 and TRBJ1-1; D unclear. Germline V lookup: CDR1 SEHNR, CDR2 FQNEAQ (reference sequence). Trimming took 1 base from V and 8 from J, leaving 8 bases between them. This CDR3 has 12 residues. The CDR3 DNA is TGTGCCAGCAGCTTAGACGGCTACGAAGCTTTCTTT. It codes for CASSLDGYEAFF.

About this clonotype: A read error may explain this, as a much larger clone is one base away. The chain carries TRBV29-1 and TRBJ2-7; 15 positions agree with TRBD2. This CDR3 comprises 15 residues. Germline loops: CDR1 SQVTM, CDR2 ANQGSEA. V lost 5 bases and J lost 7; bases outside the gene matches: 9. The CDR3 reads CSVIPGLAGGNEQYF. CDR3 DNA: TGCAGCGTTATCCCGGGACTAGCGGGAGGTAATGAGCAGTACTTC.

A word on this clonotype: Being one base from a much bigger clone, this may be a read error. The chain recombines TRBV3-1 with TRBJ2-5, with D possibly being TRBD1 (6 bases). Germline CDR1 and CDR2: LGHDT and YNNKEL (reference sequence). The V and J ends lost 6 bases and 5 bases respectively, with 10 bases between them. CDR3 size: 12 residues. The CDR3 sequence is CASRHRAETQYF. The CDR3 DNA is TGTGCCAGCAGACACAGGGCGGAGACCCAGTACTTC.

The V gene is TRBV4-1, the J gene TRBJ1-6; no firm D call. Trimming removed 4 bases at V and 2 bases at J, with 12 bases between. Germline V lookup: CDR1 MGHRA, CDR2 YSYEKL. CDR3 length: 16 residues. As DNA, the CDR3 is TGCGCCAGCAGCCCCGCTCTAGGGACCTATAATTCACCCCTCCACTTT. It is translated as CASSPALGTYNSPLHF.

Points on this clonotype: At one boundary the junction diverges from the germline segment, which might be a read error. V is TRBV5-1 and J is TRBJ2-5; TRBD1 agrees at 8 bases. CDR3 length: 14 residues. Germline lookup yields CDR1 SGHRS and CDR2 YFSETQ. CDR3 amino acids: CAGSLQGGQETQYF. CDR3 coding DNA: TGCGCCGGCAGCTTACAGGGGGGTCAAGAGACCCAGTACTTC.

This clonotype was recorded a few times. The CDR3 DNA sequence: TGCGCCAGCATCGCGGGAGACGCGAACACCGGGGAGCTGTTTTTT. As protein: CASIAGDANTGELFF. The chain employs TRBV10-2 and TRBJ2-2, with 7 bases identical to TRBD2. This CDR3 has 15 residues. Germline trimming cut 7 bases from V and 0 bases from J; bases unmatched to any gene: 5. Germline CDR1 and CDR2: WSHSY and SAAADI.

J is TRBJ1-2 and V is TRBV15; tentatively, D is TRBD1 (5 bases). The CDR3 runs to 13 residues. V lost 0 bases and J 8 bases, leaving 10 bases between the germline ends. Germline-derived CDR1 and CDR2 are LNHNV and YYDKDF (reference sequence). The DNA of the CDR3 is TGTGCCACCAGCAGAGAAGACAGCTACGGCTACACCTTC. Translated, it gives CATSREDSYGYTF. The variable domain in full, with the rest retrieved from reference TRBV15 and TRBJ1-2, is DAMVIQNPRYQVTQFGKPVTLSCSQTLNHNVMYWYQQKSSQAPKLLFHYYDKDFNNEADTPDNFQSRRPNTSFCFLDIRSPGLGDTAMYLCATSREDSYGYTFGSGTRLTVV.

This clonotype was recorded many times. This chain links TRBV7-9 with TRBJ1-1; TRBD1 agrees at 9 bases. Germline V lookup: CDR1 SEHNR, CDR2 FQNEAQ (reference sequence). The CDR3 spans 16 residues. Trimming removed 5 bases from V and 5 bases from J; junction bases left unmatched: 12. This chain's CDR3 is CASSPRDRDGMTEAFF. Written as DNA, the CDR3 is TGTGCCAGCAGCCCGCGGGACAGGGACGGAATGACTGAAGCTTTCTTT.

This clonotype has more than one count but fewer than ten. This rearrangement joins TRBV27 to TRBJ1-4; TRBD1 matches at 7 bases. Germline V gene sequence: CDR1 MNHEY, CDR2 SMNVEV (reference sequence). The CDR3 runs 15 residues. Germline trimming cut 3 bases from V and 7 bases from J; bases unmatched to any gene: 8. CDR3 sequence reads: CASSFDRVGSEKLFF. In DNA, the CDR3 is TGTGCCAGCAGTTTCGACAGGGTTGGGTCTGAAAAACTGTTTTTT.

This sequence joins TRBV20-1 and TRBJ1-3; TRBD1 matches 8 bases. Trimming at V came to 0 bases and at J to 4 bases, leaving 5 bases not matched to a gene. Germline lookup yields CDR1 DFQATT and CDR2 SNEGSKA (reference sequence). This CDR3 is built from 15 residues. This CDR3 reads CSARDETGAGNTIYF. In DNA, the CDR3 is TGCAGTGCTAGAGACGAGACAGGGGCAGGAAACACCATATATTTT.

This clonotype was seen only a few times. CDR3 sequence (DNA): TGCAGCGTTGGTTGGGACCAGAACACTGAAGCTTTCTTT. Translated: CSVGWDQNTEAFF. The rearrangement uses TRBV29-1 and TRBJ1-1; TRBD1 might be the D (5 bases). V was clipped by 4 bases and J by 1 base, with 10 bases between them. CDR3 size: 13 residues. The germline CDR1 and CDR2 sequences are SQVTM and ANQGSEA. The whole variable domain, remainder taken from reference TRBV29-1 and TRBJ1-1, is SAVISQKPSRDICQRGTSLTIQCQVDSQVTMMFWYRQQPGQSLTLIATANQGSEATYESGFVIDKFPISRPNLTFSTLTVSNMSPEDSSIYLCSVGWDQNTEAFFGQGTRLTVV.

This clonotype occurred many times. This chain joins TRBV10-3 and TRBJ2-3; D possibly uses TRBD1 or TRBD2 (5 bases each). The CDR3 consists of 15 residues. Germline V gene data show CDR1 as ENHRY and CDR2 as SYGVKD. Trimming removed 8 bases from V and 2 bases from J, with 17 bases in between. The CDR3 reads CAIAGLGVSTDTQYF. In DNA, the CDR3 is TGTGCCATCGCAGGTTTGGGGGTATCCACAGATACGCAGTATTTT.